A single sample is the source of the 17 T cell receptor beta chains below, sequenced in a study of PD-1 blockade in mismatch repair-deficient tumors (dated by TCRdb to the late 2010s). The method behind the library was the immunoSEQ multiplex PCR assay. The table was pulled from immuneACCESS by TCRdb, which kept in-frame rearrangements only. Such tables lose some clones; where checked, under half of the loss comes from unresolved V genes, and the rest has no known cause. This sample gives approximately 100,000 clones in total; 82% of them show up just once. The top ten clonotypes cover approximately 6.8% of the sample. The specimen comprised peripheral blood, sampled about 33 weeks after starting pembrolizumab. Receptor source: an adult with mismatch repair-deficient cancer.

The CDR3 nucleotides read TGCAGCGTTGAAGGAACCACCCTGGAGACCCAGTACTTC. This sequence encodes CSVEGTTLETQYF. V and J are TRBV29-1 and TRBJ2-5; no definite D call. Germline CDR1 SQVTM, CDR2 ANQGSEA. V was pared by 1 base and J by 5 bases, with 11 bases between. The CDR3 covers 13 residues. Variable domain in full (rest from reference TRBV29-1 and TRBJ2-5): SAVISQKPSRDICQRGTSLTIQCQVDSQVTMMFWYRQQPGQSLTLIATANQGSEATYESGFVIDKFPISRPNLTFSTLTVSNMSPEDSSIYLCSVEGTTLETQYFGPGTRLLVL.

This chain links TRBV11-3 with TRBJ2-3; D may be TRBD2 (6 bases). Germline values: CDR1 SGHNT, CDR2 YENEEA. V was clipped by 4 bases and J by 2 bases, with 10 bases between them. This CDR3 contains 14 residues. CDR3: CASSWSSDTDTQYF. The CDR3 region has the DNA TGTGCCAGCAGCTGGTCTAGCGACACAGATACGCAGTATTTT.

The V call is TRBV6-5, the J call TRBJ2-7; a possible D gene is TRBD2 (6 bases). From germline, CDR1 is MNHEY and CDR2 SVGAGI. The V and J ends lost 0 bases and 6 bases respectively, with 12 bases between them. CDR3 length equals 14 residues. CDR3 in DNA: TGTGCCAGCAGTTACTCTGCGGGGCTAGGCGAGCAGTACTTC. It encodes CASSYSAGLGEQYF.

Concerning this clone: Other nucleotide sequences from this sample produce the same CDR3. V usage is TRBV19 and J usage is TRBJ2-3, with 8 bases that match TRBD2. This CDR3 contains 13 residues. The trim removed 9 bases at V and 3 bases at J, leaving 5 bases unmatched. Germline CDR1 and CDR2: LNHDA and SQIVND (reference sequence). CDR3 coding DNA: TGTGCCAGCAGCGGGAGCTCTACAGATACGCAGTATTTT. Translation: CASSGSSTDTQYF.

The rearrangement links TRBV27 to TRBJ2-1; D possibly corresponds to TRBD2 (6 bases). CDR3 size: 17 residues. Germline values: CDR1 MNHEY, CDR2 SMNVEV (reference sequence). The V end was cut by 5 bases, the J end by 3 bases, with 20 bases between. The CDR3 loop is CASSRLTLDYDYNEQFF. The DNA of the CDR3 is TGTGCCAGCAGTCGACTAACCCTGGACTACGACTACAATGAGCAGTTCTTC.

The rearrangement joins TRBV6-5 to TRBJ1-5; D is uncertain. This CDR3 comprises 15 residues. CDR1 and CDR2 from the germline V gene are MNHEY and SVGAGI. V was pared by 5 bases and J by 2 bases, with 13 bases between. The CDR3 nucleotides read TGTGCCAGCAGTCCCCAAGCGACCGGCAATCAGCCCCAGCATTTT. It is translated as CASSPQATGNQPQHF.

The CDR3 spells CASSNRQGADNEQFF. CDR3 DNA: TGCGCCAGCAGTAACCGACAGGGGGCAGACAATGAGCAGTTCTTC. The chain has TRBV23-1 and TRBJ2-1; 10 nucleotides line up with TRBD1. TRBV23-1 is placed among ORFs of uncertain function. The CDR3 is 15 residues long. Trimming took 5 bases from V and 5 from J; bases not matched to a gene: 6.

V usage is TRBV6-6 and J usage is TRBJ2-2; TRBD1 aligns across 10 bases. The CDR3 has 16 residues. Germline values: CDR1 MNHNY, CDR2 SVGAGI (reference sequence). V lost 5 bases, J lost 1 base, and 4 bases stayed unmatched. Here the CDR3 reads CASSGTGALNTGELFF. CDR3 bases: TGTGCCAGCAGTGGGACAGGGGCCTTGAACACCGGGGAGCTGTTTTTT.

CDR3 region: CASRAGLNNEQFF. Written as DNA, the CDR3 is TGTGCCAGTAGAGCAGGCCTAAACAATGAGCAGTTCTTC. This rearrangement joins TRBV19 to TRBJ2-1; D remains ambiguous. With 6 bases removed from V and 5 bases from J, the gap between germline ends came to 11 bases. From germline, CDR1 is LNHDA and CDR2 SQIVND (reference sequence). The CDR3 covers 13 residues.

This chain links TRBV9 with TRBJ2-1; 11 nucleotides align to TRBD2. The CDR3 consists of 16 residues. Germline values: CDR1 SGDLS, CDR2 YYNGEE. V lost 5 bases to trimming and J lost 4 bases; unmatched junction nucleotides: 8. CDR3: CASSPLLAGVYNEQFF. In DNA, the CDR3 is TGTGCCAGCAGTCCTCTACTAGCGGGAGTGTACAATGAGCAGTTCTTC.

The chain recombines TRBV4-1 with TRBJ1-2; the D gene is possibly TRBD1 (5 bases). The V and J ends lost 0 bases and 8 bases respectively, with 13 bases between them. CDR1 is MGHRA, CDR2 YSYEKL, per germline. CDR3 length equals 14 residues. CDR3: CASSQEGGVGGYTF. In DNA form, the CDR3 reads TGCGCCAGCAGCCAAGAGGGGGGAGTCGGCGGCTACACCTTC.

This clone was found a few times. The rearrangement links TRBV18 to TRBJ1-2; D is perhaps TRBD1 (5 bases). CDR1 is KGHSH and CDR2 is LQKENI in the germline V gene. CDR3 length: 14 amino acids. Trimming removed 6 bases from V and 4 bases from J, with 15 bases in between. The CDR3 is CASSEEGPFYGYTF. Here the CDR3 DNA reads TGTGCCAGCTCTGAGGAGGGACCCTTCTATGGCTACACCTTC.

This clone came up once. The V call is TRBV4-1, the J call TRBJ1-3; the D gene is possibly TRBD1 (5 bases). V was trimmed by 2 bases and J by 0 bases, leaving 11 bases between them. The CDR3 consists of 16 residues. Germline assignment: CDR1 MGHRA and CDR2 YSYEKL. The DNA of the CDR3 is TGCGCCAGCAGCCAAAGAAAGGGGAACTCTGGAAACACCATATATTTT. This encodes CASSQRKGNSGNTIYF.

The V call is TRBV19, the J call TRBJ2-1; D remains unclear. Between the trimmed V and J ends, which lost 2 bases and 11 bases, there was a span of 7 bases. The CDR3 contains 11 residues. Germline lookup yields CDR1 LNHDA and CDR2 SQIVND (reference sequence). CDR3 residues: CASSITQKQFF. The CDR3 nucleotides read TGTGCCAGTAGTATAACCCAGAAGCAGTTCTTC.

The chain has TRBV15 and TRBJ1-1; no firm D call. The CDR3 totals 14 residues. Germline V lookup: CDR1 LNHNV, CDR2 YYDKDF (reference sequence). Trimming cost V 0 bases and J 4 bases, with 9 bases left between them. The CDR3 here is CATSRDRRSTEAFF. CDR3 coding DNA: TGTGCCACCAGCAGAGACAGGAGGAGCACTGAAGCTTTCTTT.

This clone was found once. V is TRBV28 and J is TRBJ2-6, with TRBD1 as a possible D gene (6 bases). The CDR3 extends over 17 amino acids. V lost 3 bases and J 0 bases, leaving 12 bases between the germline ends. Germline V gives CDR1 MDHEN, CDR2 SYDVKM. CDR3 DNA sequence: TGTGCCAGCAGTTTCACAGGGTTGGACTCTGGGGCCAACGTCCTGACTTTC. Translated: CASSFTGLDSGANVLTF.

The chain combines TRBV19 with TRBJ2-3, with 8 bases matching TRBD2. The CDR3 length is 17 residues. The V segment lost 7 bases and the J segment 4 bases; nucleotides outside the gene matches: 16. From germline, CDR1 is LNHDA and CDR2 SQIVND (reference sequence). The CDR3 nucleotides read TGTGCCAGTACCCCCTATCGGCTAGCGGGCGTGGCAGATACGCAGTATTTT. Its translation is CASTPYRLAGVADTQYF.